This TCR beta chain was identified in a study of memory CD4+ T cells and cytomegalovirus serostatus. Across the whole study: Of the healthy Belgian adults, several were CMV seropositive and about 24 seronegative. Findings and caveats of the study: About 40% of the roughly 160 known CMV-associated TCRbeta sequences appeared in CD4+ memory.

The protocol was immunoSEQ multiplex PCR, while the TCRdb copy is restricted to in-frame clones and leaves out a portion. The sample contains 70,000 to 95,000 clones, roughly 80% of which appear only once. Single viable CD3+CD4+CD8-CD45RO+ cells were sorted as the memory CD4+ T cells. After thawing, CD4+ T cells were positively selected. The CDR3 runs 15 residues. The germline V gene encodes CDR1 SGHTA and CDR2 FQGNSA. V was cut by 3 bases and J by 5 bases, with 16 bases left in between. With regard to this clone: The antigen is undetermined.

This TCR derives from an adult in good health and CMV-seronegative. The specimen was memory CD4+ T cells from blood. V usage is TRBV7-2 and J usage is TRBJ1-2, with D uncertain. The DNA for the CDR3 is TGTGCCAGCAGCTTGGCCCCGGACGGACTTTATGGCTACACCTTC. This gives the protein CASSLAPDGLYGYTF.